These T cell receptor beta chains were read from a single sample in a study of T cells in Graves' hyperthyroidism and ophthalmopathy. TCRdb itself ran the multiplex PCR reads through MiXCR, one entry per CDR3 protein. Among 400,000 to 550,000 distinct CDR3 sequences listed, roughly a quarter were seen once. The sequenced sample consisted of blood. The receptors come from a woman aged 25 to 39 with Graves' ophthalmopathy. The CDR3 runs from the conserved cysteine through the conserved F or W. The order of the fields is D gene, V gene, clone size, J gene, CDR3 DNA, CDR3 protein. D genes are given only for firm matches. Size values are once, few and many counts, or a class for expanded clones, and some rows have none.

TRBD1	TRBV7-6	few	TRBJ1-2	TGTGCCAGCAGACTCCGGGACAGGGGCGGCTATGGCTACACATTC	CASRLRDRGGYGYTF
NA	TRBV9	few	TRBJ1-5	TGTGCCAGCAGCGTAGGGGGCGGGGATCAGCCCCAGCATTTT	CASSVGGGDQPQHF
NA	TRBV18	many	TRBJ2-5	TGTGCCAGCTCCTTTGTCCACGACCAAGAGACCCAGTACTTC	CASSFVHDQETQYF
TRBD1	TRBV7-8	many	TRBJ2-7	TGTGCCAGCAGCTTCGGGACAGGGGGCTCCTACGAGCAGTACTTC	CASSFGTGGSYEQYF
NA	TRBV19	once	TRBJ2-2	TGTGCCAGTAGATCTGGGGCGGCGAACACCGGGGAGCTGTTTTTT	CASRSGAANTGELFF
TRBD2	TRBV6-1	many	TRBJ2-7	TGTGCCAGCACTGAGCTAGCGGAGGCGGGGGAGCAGTACTTC	CASTELAEAGEQYF
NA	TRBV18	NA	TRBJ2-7	TGTGCCAGCTCACTGGGTCCAGGCGGCGGGCATGTCTACGAGCAGTACTTC	CASSLGPGGGHVYEQYF
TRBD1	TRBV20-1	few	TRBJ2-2	TGCAGTGCTAGTGGGACAGGGATATCCGGGGAGCTGTTTTTT	CSASGTGISGELFF
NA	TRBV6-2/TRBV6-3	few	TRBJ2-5	TGTGCCAGCAGTCCCCCGATAGTAGGACGAGAGACCCAGTACTTC	CASSPPIVGRETQYF
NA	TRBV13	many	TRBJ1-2	TGTGCCAGCAGCTTAACGGCGTTTTTGGGAGGCTACACCTTC	CASSLTAFLGGYTF
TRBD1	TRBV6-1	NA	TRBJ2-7	TGTGCCAGCAGTGGAAGACAGGGTGGTGGCGAGCAGTACTTC	CASSGRQGGGEQYF
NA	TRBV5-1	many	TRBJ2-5	TGCGCCAGCAGTCGGACGCAGGGGTTGCAAGAGACCCAGTACTTC	CASSRTQGLQETQYF
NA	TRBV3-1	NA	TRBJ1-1	TGTGCCAGCAGCCAGGGGATTGCAGGGGTAAGGGCCACTGAAGCTTTCTTT	CASSQGIAGVRATEAFF
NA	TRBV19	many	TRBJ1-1	TGTGCCAGTAGTATAGGCAGGGTAGCGGGCACTGAAGCTTTCTTT	CASSIGRVAGTEAFF
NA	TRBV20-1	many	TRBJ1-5	TGCAGTGCTAGACCTTACGTAGGAGGCAATCAGCCCCAGCATTTT	CSARPYVGGNQPQHF
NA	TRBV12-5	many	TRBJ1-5	TGTGCTAGTGGTTTGGTACGAAATGAACTGGGGCGATTTCAGCCCCAGCATTTT	CASGLVRNELGRFQPQHF
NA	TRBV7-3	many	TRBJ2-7	TGTGCCAGCAGCTTGGGGGGAGAGGGATACGAGCAGTACTTC	CASSLGGEGYEQYF
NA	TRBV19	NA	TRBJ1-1	TGTGCCAGTAGGGGACGGCCCATGAACACTGAAGCTTTCTTT	CASRGRPMNTEAFF
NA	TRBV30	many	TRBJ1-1	TGTGCCTCACACCCAGGGAGGGCTGAAGCTTTCTTT	CASHPGRAEAFF
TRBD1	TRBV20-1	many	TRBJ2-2	TGCAGTGCTTCCCGGACAGGGGGCAGCACCGGGGAGCTGTTTTTT	CSASRTGGSTGELFF
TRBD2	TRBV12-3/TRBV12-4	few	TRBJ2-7	TGTGCCAGCAGTCCGACTAGCCTACCACTAGGCGAGCAGTACTTC	CASSPTSLPLGEQYF
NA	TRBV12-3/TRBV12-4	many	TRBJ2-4	TGTGCCAGCAGTTTGGTACGGCGGGACATTCAGTACTTC	CASSLVRRDIQYF
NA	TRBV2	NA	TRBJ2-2	TGTGCCAGCAGTGGGAGATCGATGAACACCGGGGAGCTGTTTTTT	CASSGRSMNTGELFF
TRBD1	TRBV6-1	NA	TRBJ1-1	TGTGCCAGCAGTGAAGCGCTAGGGGGCTGGTTTCTTGGGAACACTGAAGCTTTCTTT	CASSEALGGWFLGNTEAFF
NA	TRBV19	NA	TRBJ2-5	TGTGCCGCCCGGCTGGGTAAACAGGGTCCGAGTCAAGAGACCCAGTACTTC	CAARLGKQGPSQETQYF
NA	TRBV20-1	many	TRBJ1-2	TGCAGTGCTAGCTTAGCACCAACGGAGCGCTACACCTTC	CSASLAPTERYTF